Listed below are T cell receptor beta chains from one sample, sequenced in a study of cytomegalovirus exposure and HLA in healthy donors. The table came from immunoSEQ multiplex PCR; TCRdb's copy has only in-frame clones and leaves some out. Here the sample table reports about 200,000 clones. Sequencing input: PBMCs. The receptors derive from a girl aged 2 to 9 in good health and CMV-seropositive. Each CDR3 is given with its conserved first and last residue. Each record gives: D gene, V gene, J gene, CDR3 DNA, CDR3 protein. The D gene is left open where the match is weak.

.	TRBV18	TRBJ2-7	TGTGCCAGCTCACCACTTCCCGGAGACTACGAGCAGTACTTC	CASSPLPGDYEQYF
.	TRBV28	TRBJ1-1	TGTGCCAGCAATTCGGCGGGTATGAACACTGAAGCTTTCTTT	CASNSAGMNTEAFF
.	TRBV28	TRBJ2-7	TGTGCCAGCAGTTTAGGGCAGGGGGGATACGAGCAGTACTTC	CASSLGQGGYEQYF
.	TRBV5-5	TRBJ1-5	TGTGCCAGCAGCTTGGAGGACACCAATCAGCCCCAGCATTTT	CASSLEDTNQPQHF
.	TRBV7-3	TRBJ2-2	TGTGCCAGCAGCTTATACGCGTCGGGGGGCGCAAGATCCGGGGAGCTGTTTTTT	CASSLYASGGARSGELFF
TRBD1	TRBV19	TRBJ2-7	TGTGCCAGTAGTGACAGGGGGCACTTCTACGAGCAGTACTTC	CASSDRGHFYEQYF
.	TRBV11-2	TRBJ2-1	TGTGCCAGCAGCTTAGGGCGGGCTGGCTCCTACAATGAGCAGTTCTTC	CASSLGRAGSYNEQFF
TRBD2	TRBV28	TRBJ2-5	TGTGCCAGCAGTTTGACTAGCGGGAGTCTGGGGGAGACCCAGTACTTC	CASSLTSGSLGETQYF
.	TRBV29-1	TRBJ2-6	TGCAGCGTTGATGCAGGCCTCTCTGGGGCCAACGTCCTGACTTTC	CSVDAGLSGANVLTF
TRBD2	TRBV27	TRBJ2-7	TGTGCCAGCAGTTTACGGCTAGCGGGAAAATCCTACGAGCAGTACTTC	CASSLRLAGKSYEQYF
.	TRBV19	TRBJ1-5	TGTGCCAGTAGTCCCCTCGACAGGAACAATCAGCCCCAGCATTTT	CASSPLDRNNQPQHF
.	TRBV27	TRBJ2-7	TGTGCCAGCAGCCCTATCCCCGCGGTCCTAGCCTACGAGCAGTACTTC	CASSPIPAVLAYEQYF
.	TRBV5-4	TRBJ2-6	TGTGCCAGCAGCTTGAGAGGCTCTGGGGCCAACGTCCTGACTTTC	CASSLRGSGANVLTF
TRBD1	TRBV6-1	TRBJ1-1	TGTGCCAGCAGTGAATCAACAGGGGCCCGGGGAGCTTTCTTT	CASSESTGARGAFF
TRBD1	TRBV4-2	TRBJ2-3	TGTGCCAGCAGCCAGGAAGGACAGGCCACAGATACGCAGTATTTT	CASSQEGQATDTQYF
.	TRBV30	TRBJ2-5	TGTGCCTGGTCTGCTACAGAGACCCGGTACTTC	CAWSATETRYF
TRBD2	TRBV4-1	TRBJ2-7	TGCGCCAGCAGCCAAGATCTAGCGGGGCCCTACGAGCAGTACTTC	CASSQDLAGPYEQYF
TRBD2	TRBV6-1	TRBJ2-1	TGTGCCAGCAGTGAAACTCTAGCGGGAGGGAATGAGCAGTTCTTC	CASSETLAGGNEQFF
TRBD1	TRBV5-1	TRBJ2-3	TGCGCCAGCTTGGAGGGACAGGGGAAAGATACGCAGTATTTT	CASLEGQGKDTQYF
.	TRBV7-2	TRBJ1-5	TGTGCCAGCAGCCGATGGGGGGAGGGTCAGCCCCAGCATTTT	CASSRWGEGQPQHF
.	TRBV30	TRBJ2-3	TGTGCCTCAAGACGGGGGTTCGGGCCAGTTACGCAGTATTTT	CASRRGFGPVTQYF
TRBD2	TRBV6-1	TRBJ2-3	TGTGCCAGCAGTGTAACTCCAGCGGGAGGCGTAGATACGCAGTATTTT	CASSVTPAGGVDTQYF
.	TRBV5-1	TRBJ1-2	TGCGCCAGCAGCTTTGGACAAAACTATGGCTACACCTTC	CASSFGQNYGYTF
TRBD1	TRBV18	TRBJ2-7	TGTGCCAGCTCACGGGGACAGGGGAATCCCTACGAGCAGTACTTC	CASSRGQGNPYEQYF
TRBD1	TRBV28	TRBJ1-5	TGTGCCAGCAGGTACGACAGGGGTTGGCAGCCCCAGCATTTT	CASRYDRGWQPQHF
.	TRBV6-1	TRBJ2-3	TGTGCCAGCAGTGAAGCCGGGATGAATACGCAGTATTTT	CASSEAGMNTQYF
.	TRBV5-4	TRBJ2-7	TGTGCCAGCAGCCCTGAGAGGGACGAGCAGTACTTC	CASSPERDEQYF
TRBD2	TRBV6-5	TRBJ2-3	TGTGCCAGCACTCCCGGGACTAGCGGCACAGATACGCAGTATTTT	CASTPGTSGTDTQYF
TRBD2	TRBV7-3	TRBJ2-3	TGTGCCAGCAGCTTAACGGGACTAGCGGGAGCCCGCACAGATACGCAGTATTTT	CASSLTGLAGARTDTQYF
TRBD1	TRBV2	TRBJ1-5	TGTGCCAGCAGTGATGACAGGGGAAATCAGCCCCAGCATTTT	CASSDDRGNQPQHF
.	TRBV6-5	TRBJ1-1	TGTGCCAGCAGTTACTCGACCAGGGTCACTGAAGCTTTCTTT	CASSYSTRVTEAFF
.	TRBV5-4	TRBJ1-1	TGTGCCAGCAGCTCAAGGTCCGGGGTTACTGAAGCTTTCTTT	CASSSRSGVTEAFF
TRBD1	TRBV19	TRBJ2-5	TGTGCCAGTAGTATTACCCCAGGGGGCTGGGAGACCCAGTACTTC	CASSITPGGWETQYF
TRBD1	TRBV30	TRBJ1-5	TGTGCCTGGAGTCCTACAGGGGCGCAGCCCCAGCATTTT	CAWSPTGAQPQHF
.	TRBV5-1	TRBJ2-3	TGCGCCAGCAGTCCGGGGAGCGCAGATACGCAGTATTTT	CASSPGSADTQYF
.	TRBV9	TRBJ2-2	TGTGCCAGCAGCTTCAACAGGGCCCGGACCGGGGAGCTGTTTTTT	CASSFNRARTGELFF
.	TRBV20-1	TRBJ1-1	TGCAGTGCTCCTTCGGACACTGAAGCTTTCTTT	CSAPSDTEAFF
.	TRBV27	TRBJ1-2	TGTGCCAGCAGTTTATCGTCTAACACAGGGCATGGCTACACCTTC	CASSLSSNTGHGYTF
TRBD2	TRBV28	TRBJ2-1	TGTGCCAGCAGTACCGGGACTAGCCTAGGCAATGAGCAGTTCTTC	CASSTGTSLGNEQFF
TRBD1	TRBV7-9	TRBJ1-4	TGTGCCAGCATCCCAACCGGACAGGGGGATGAAAAACTGTTTTTT	CASIPTGQGDEKLFF
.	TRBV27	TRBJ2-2	TGTGCCAGCAGTCCGTACACAGGGTCGCGGACCGGGGAGCTGTTTTTT	CASSPYTGSRTGELFF
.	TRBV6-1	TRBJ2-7	TGTGCCAGCAGTCATACAGGGGAGCAGTACTTC	CASSHTGEQYF
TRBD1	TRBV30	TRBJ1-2	TGTGCCTGGAGTGCACGGACAGGAAGAAACTATGGCTACACCTTC	CAWSARTGRNYGYTF
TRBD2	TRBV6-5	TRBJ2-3	TGTGCCAGCAGTTCGACTAGCGGGACCAGCACAGATACGCAGTATTTT	CASSSTSGTSTDTQYF
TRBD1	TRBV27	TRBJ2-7	TGTGCCAGCAGTTTAACGGGACAGGGGTACGAGCAGTACTTC	CASSLTGQGYEQYF
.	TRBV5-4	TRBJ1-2	TGTGCCAGCAGCAGTGGCCCTAACTATGGCTACACCTTC	CASSSGPNYGYTF
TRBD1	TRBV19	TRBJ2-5	TGTGCCAGCACGCATACAGGGGGCTATAAGGAGACCCAGTACTTC	CASTHTGGYKETQYF
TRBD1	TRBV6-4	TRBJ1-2	TGTGCCAGCAGTGACTCGGGGAGGACAGGGTCTGGCTATGGCTACACCTTC	CASSDSGRTGSGYGYTF
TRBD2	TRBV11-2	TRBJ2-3	TGTGCCAGCAGCTTTGGCGGGAGCAAGTTAGATACGCAGTATTTT	CASSFGGSKLDTQYF
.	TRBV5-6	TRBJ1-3	TGTGCCAGCAGCGCCTCTACGCGCTCTGGAAACACCATATATTTT	CASSASTRSGNTIYF
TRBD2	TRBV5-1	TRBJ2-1	TGCGCCAGCAGCTTGGGACTAGCGGGGCGGGGACTGAATGAGCAGTTCTTC	CASSLGLAGRGLNEQFF
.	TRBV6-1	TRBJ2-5	TGTGCCAGCAGGGAGACGGCACAAGTATTGACCCAGTACTTC	CASRETAQVLTQYF
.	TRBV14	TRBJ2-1	TGTGCCAGCAGCCAAGTGGGGGGACAGCGCCGCAATGAGCAGTTCTTC	CASSQVGGQRRNEQFF
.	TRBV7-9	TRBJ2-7	TGTGCCAGCAGCTTAGATGGACAGATGGGCGAGCAGTACTTC	CASSLDGQMGEQYF
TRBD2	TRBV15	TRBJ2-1	TGTGCCACCAGCAGAGATTCGGGTAGCGGGTACAATGAGCAGTTCTTC	CATSRDSGSGYNEQFF
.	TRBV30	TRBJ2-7	TGTGCCTGGAGGGAGGCAGGGGCCTCCTACGAGCAGTACTTC	CAWREAGASYEQYF
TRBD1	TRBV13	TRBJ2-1	TGTGCCAGCAGCTCCAAGGGACAGGCCAACAATGAGCAGTTCTTC	CASSSKGQANNEQFF